These 10 T cell receptor beta chains were all obtained from the same sample, sequenced in a study of blood T cell repertoires in COVID-19. Repertoires were generated with immunoSEQ multiplex PCR, while TCRdb's copy carries only in-frame clones and drops some. The sample has 200,000 to 300,000 clones, less than 90% seen once; the top ten hold around 4.2%. Sample: peripheral blood. The origin of the receptors is a man aged 55 to 70 with acute or convalescent COVID-19.

The chain couples TRBV5-6 to TRBJ1-5, with TRBD1 as a possible D gene (6 bases). This CDR3 is built from 15 residues. V was clipped by 5 bases and J by 5 bases, with 17 bases between them. CDR1 SGHDT and CDR2 YYEEEE come from the germline V gene. CDR3 nucleotide sequence: TGTGCCAGCAGTCACAGACAGGTTGCGGATCAGCCCCAGCATTTT. Amino acid sequence: CASSHRQVADQPQHF.

This clone appeared once. The chain recombines TRBV5-1 with TRBJ1-6, with 9 positions matching TRBD1. Germline trimming cut 4 bases from V and 10 bases from J; bases unmatched to any gene: 6. This CDR3 has 14 amino acids. Per germline, CDR1 SGHRS and CDR2 YFSETQ. The CDR3 here is CASSLGQGKSPLHF. CDR3 bases: TGCGCCAGCAGCCTGGGACAGGGCAAATCACCCCTCCACTTT.

The chain combines TRBV19 with TRBJ1-5; D ambiguous. Germline V gene data show CDR1 as LNHDA and CDR2 as SQIVND (reference sequence). The CDR3 consists of 15 residues. The V and J ends lost 2 bases and 1 base respectively, with 9 bases between them. In DNA, the CDR3 is TGTGCCAGTAGTATAATAGAGGGAAGCAATCAGCCCCAGCATTTT. Amino acids: CASSIIEGSNQPQHF.

The J gene is TRBJ1-2, the V gene TRBV6-2 or TRBV6-3; D uncertain. CDR1 and CDR2 from the germline V gene are MNHEY and SVGEGT. Trimming stripped 0 bases from V and 0 bases from J, with 5 bases between. This CDR3 is built from 14 residues. Here the CDR3 DNA reads TGTGCCAGCAGTTACTCACGGGCTAACTATGGCTACACCTTC. Its protein product is CASSYSRANYGYTF.

The rearrangement uses TRBV5-1 and TRBJ2-1; 10 positions agree with TRBD2. V gave up 4 bases and J gave up 2 bases; unmatched junction bases: 3. The CDR3 length is 15 residues. Germline values: CDR1 SGHRS, CDR2 YFSETQ. CDR3 residues: CASSATSGAYNEQFF. The CDR3 DNA reads as TGCGCCAGCAGCGCCACTAGCGGGGCCTACAATGAGCAGTTCTTC.

This chain uses TRBV5-6 with TRBJ2-7; D call uncertain. The CDR3 sequence is 14 residues long. Looked up from germline, CDR1 is SGHDT and CDR2 is YYEEEE. Trimming removed 4 bases at V and 7 bases at J, with 18 bases between. The CDR3 here is CASSPDTSSLEQYF. In DNA, the CDR3 is TGTGCCAGCAGCCCTGACACCTCCTCTTTAGAGCAGTACTTC.

The chain joins TRBV29-1 to TRBJ1-1; TRBD1 is a possible D gene (6 bases). CDR3 size: 12 residues. CDR1 and CDR2 from the germline V gene are SQVTM and ANQGSEA. The germline V and J ends were trimmed by 7 bases and 5 bases, with 14 bases remaining between them. CDR3: CSAAGGATEAFF. The CDR3 nucleotides read TGCAGCGCCGCGGGGGGGGCGACTGAAGCTTTCTTT.

This clone showed up just a few times. The rearrangement links TRBV5-5 to TRBJ2-7, with D maybe TRBD1 (5 bases). CDR1 SGHKS and CDR2 YYEKEE come from the germline V gene (reference sequence). The CDR3 extends over 15 amino acids. Trimming took off 0 bases at V and 2 bases at J, with 12 bases between the two ends. The CDR3 reads CASSLATGWPYEQYF. CDR3 nucleotides: TGTGCCAGCAGCTTGGCCACAGGTTGGCCCTACGAGCAGTACTTC.

V is TRBV6-2 or TRBV6-3 and J is TRBJ2-2; D uncertain. V lost 2 bases and J lost 2, with 6 bases in between. The CDR3 has 14 residues. CDR1 and CDR2 (germline): MNHEY, SVGEGT. This CDR3 is CASSYDFNTGELFF. Here the CDR3 DNA reads TGTGCCAGCAGTTACGACTTTAACACCGGGGAGCTGTTTTTT.

The chain employs TRBV9 and TRBJ1-6, with a weak D call TRBD1 (5 bases). Trimming shortened V by 2 bases and J by 4 bases, and 16 bases separated the two germline ends. The CDR3 is made up of 17 amino acids. CDR1 is SGDLS and CDR2 is YYNGEE in the germline V gene. The CDR3 bases are TGTGCCAGCAGCGTCGGGGCGGGAACGGAATATAATTCACCCCTCCACTTT. It translates to CASSVGAGTEYNSPLHF.